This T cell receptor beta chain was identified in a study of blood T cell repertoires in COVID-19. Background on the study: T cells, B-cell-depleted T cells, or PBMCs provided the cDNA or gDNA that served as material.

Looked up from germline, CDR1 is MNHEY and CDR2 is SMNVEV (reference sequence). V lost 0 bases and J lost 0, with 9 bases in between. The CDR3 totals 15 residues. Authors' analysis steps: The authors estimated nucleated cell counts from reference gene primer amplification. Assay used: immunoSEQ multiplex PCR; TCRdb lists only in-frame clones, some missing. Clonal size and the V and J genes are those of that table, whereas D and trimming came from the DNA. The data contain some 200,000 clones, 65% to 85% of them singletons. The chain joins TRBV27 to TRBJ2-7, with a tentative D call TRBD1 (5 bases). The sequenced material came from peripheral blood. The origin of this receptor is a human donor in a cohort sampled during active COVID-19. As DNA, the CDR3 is TGTGCCAGCAGTTTATCGGCAGGGAACTCCTACGAGCAGTACTTC. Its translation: CASSLSAGNSYEQYF.